Listed below are T cell receptor beta chains from one sample, sequenced in a study of cytomegalovirus exposure and HLA in healthy donors. The data were produced by immunoSEQ multiplex PCR, yet TCRdb's version contains in-frame clones alone and is incomplete. The sample carries 97,000 or so clones, roughly 83% recorded once. Sequencing used PBMCs. Receptor source: a man between 40 and 49 years old in good health and CMV-seronegative. CDR3s include the opening cysteine and the closing phenylalanine or tryptophan. The order of the fields is CDR3 DNA, CDR3 protein, J gene, D gene, clone size, V gene. A D gene is named only where the DNA matches it firmly. Rows may omit the clone size; those that give it use once, few, many or a size class.

TGTGCCAGCAGCCCAGGACTAGCGGGGGGGGTTGAGCAGTTCTTC	CASSPGLAGGVEQFF	TRBJ2-1	TRBD2	once	TRBV9
TGCGCCAGCAGCCACCGGGACACCAACTATGGCTACACCTTC	CASSHRDTNYGYTF	TRBJ1-2	NA	NA	TRBV4-1
TGTGCCAGTAGTATTGAGGGGGCAGGCTATGGCTACACCTTC	CASSIEGAGYGYTF	TRBJ1-2	TRBD1	NA	TRBV19
TGTGCCAGCAGACAACCCTCAGCCAGGGCTGAGACCCAGTACTTC	CASRQPSARAETQYF	TRBJ2-5	NA	NA	TRBV6-5
TGTGCCAGCGGACTCAGCTTAGGTGAAGCTGAGCAGTTCTTC	CASGLSLGEAEQFF	TRBJ2-1	NA	NA	TRBV7-2
TGTGCCAGCAGTGAAGCGGTTCCCGCGTACGAGCAGTACTTC	CASSEAVPAYEQYF	TRBJ2-7	NA	NA	TRBV2
TGTGCCAGCAGTTTATCACGACGGGGCGGGGAGCTGTTTTTT	CASSLSRRGGELFF	TRBJ2-2	NA	once	TRBV28
TGTGCCAGCAGCAACGGGGGGAGCTCCTACAATGAGCAGTTCTTC	CASSNGGSSYNEQFF	TRBJ2-1	TRBD2	few	TRBV11-3
TGTGCCAGCAGCTTGATCCAGGGGTTCACGCGAAACACCATATATTTT	CASSLIQGFTRNTIYF	TRBJ1-3	NA	few	TRBV5-6
TGTGCCAGCAGCTTGTTTATTCCCTCTGGGGCCAACGTCCTGACTTTC	CASSLFIPSGANVLTF	TRBJ2-6	NA	once	TRBV5-4
TGCGCCAGCAAAACAGCAGCGAACACTGAAGCTTTCTTT	CASKTAANTEAFF	TRBJ1-1	NA	NA	TRBV5-1
TGTGCCAGCAGCCCCCAGGGGGAAGAGGGCTACACCTTC	CASSPQGEEGYTF	TRBJ1-2	TRBD1	NA	TRBV9
TGTGCCAGCAGCCAAGGGCGGGGGTCCACCGCTCACACTGAAGCTTTCTTT	CASSQGRGSTAHTEAFF	TRBJ1-1	NA	NA	TRBV14
TGTGCCAGCAGTGATCTTCAGGGTGGCGAGCAGTACTTC	CASSDLQGGEQYF	TRBJ2-7	NA	NA	TRBV6-6
TGTGCCTGGAGGACGCCGGGACACAATAATTCACCCCTCCACTTT	CAWRTPGHNNSPLHF	TRBJ1-6	NA	NA	TRBV30
TGTGCCAGCAGGGCAGGACTAGCGGGGGGCCAAGGCCAGGAGCAGTTCTTC	CASRAGLAGGQGQEQFF	TRBJ2-1	TRBD2	NA	TRBV28
TGTGCCAGCAGCCGTAGTATACAGGGGGATGGCTACACCTTC	CASSRSIQGDGYTF	TRBJ1-2	TRBD1	NA	TRBV5-4
TGCGCCAGCAGCTTGAGGAGGTTGGAAACTGAAGCTTTCTTT	CASSLRRLETEAFF	TRBJ1-1	NA	NA	TRBV5-1
TGTGCCAGCAGTAGCGGAGGTTACAATGAGCAGTTCTTC	CASSSGGYNEQFF	TRBJ2-1	NA	NA	TRBV27
TGTGCCAGCAGCTTAGTAAGGACAGCGAACACCGGGGAGCTGTTTTTT	CASSLVRTANTGELFF	TRBJ2-2	NA	NA	TRBV7-8
TGCAGCGCCGGAGAAGCTAACTATGGCTACACCTTC	CSAGEANYGYTF	TRBJ1-2	NA	once	TRBV29-1
TGCGCCAGCTGTGACGGGGTGGCCCGGGGAGGAGAGACCCAGTACTTC	CASCDGVARGGETQYF	TRBJ2-5	NA	NA	TRBV23-1
TGCGCCAGCAGCCAAGGCAGGGGGCTAACCGGGGAGCTGTTTTTT	CASSQGRGLTGELFF	TRBJ2-2	TRBD1	NA	TRBV4-1
TGCGCCAGCAGCTGGGGACCGCAGGGACTAAACAATGAGCAGTTCTTC	CASSWGPQGLNNEQFF	TRBJ2-1	TRBD2	NA	TRBV5-1
TGTGCTAGTGGTTTGGTGGGGACAGGGAGTACCCTCCACTTT	CASGLVGTGSTLHF	TRBJ1-6	TRBD1	NA	TRBV12-5
TGCGCCAGCAGCATGACAGGTGGACAGCCCCAGCATTTT	CASSMTGGQPQHF	TRBJ1-5	NA	NA	TRBV5-1
TGTGCCAGCAGTGAAGCGAGGTACAATGAGCAGTTCTTC	CASSEARYNEQFF	TRBJ2-1	NA	NA	TRBV6-1
TGCAGCGCTGCCCTAAAGCCGACAGGGGATCTCCAAGAGACCCAGTACTTC	CSAALKPTGDLQETQYF	TRBJ2-5	TRBD1	NA	TRBV29-1
TGTGCCAGCAGCCCATACGCAGGGGAAGCTTTCTTT	CASSPYAGEAFF	TRBJ1-1	NA	NA	TRBV11-2
TGTGCCAGCTCACCAATCGATAGCGGGGGGCCTTTTCCCTCCGAGCAGTACTTC	CASSPIDSGGPFPSEQYF	TRBJ2-7	TRBD2	NA	TRBV18
TGCAGCGTTGAAGAGGTGCGGGGGTCGTACAATGAGCAGTTCTTC	CSVEEVRGSYNEQFF	TRBJ2-1	TRBD2	NA	TRBV29-1
TGTGCCTGGAGTTCGGTCTCCTACGAGCAGTACTTC	CAWSSVSYEQYF	TRBJ2-7	NA	NA	TRBV30
TGCGCCAGCAGCTTGGGCCAGGGGATCGCTGAAGCTTTCTTT	CASSLGQGIAEAFF	TRBJ1-1	NA	NA	TRBV5-1
TGCAGCGTTACCGACAGGGGAATGGGAAACTATGGCTACACCTTC	CSVTDRGMGNYGYTF	TRBJ1-2	TRBD1	once	TRBV29-1
TGCGCCAGCAGCCCCCAACCGGGACAGCATTCCTACGAGCAGTACTTC	CASSPQPGQHSYEQYF	TRBJ2-7	TRBD1	NA	TRBV5-1
TGTGCCATCAGTGAGTCTGGACAGGGGGCCTACGAGCAGTACTTC	CAISESGQGAYEQYF	TRBJ2-7	TRBD1	NA	TRBV10-3
TGTGCCAGCAGTACCCGGGACAGGGTCGCCTACGAGCAGTACTTC	CASSTRDRVAYEQYF	TRBJ2-7	TRBD1	NA	TRBV5-4
TGTGCCAGCAGTACGGCGGGTAGACCTAACTATGGCTACACCTTC	CASSTAGRPNYGYTF	TRBJ1-2	NA	once	TRBV2
TGTGCCAGCAGCGGACGTGGTGGCAGGAGGGTCAATGAGCAGTTCTTC	CASSGRGGRRVNEQFF	TRBJ2-1	NA	NA	TRBV11-2
TGCGCCAGCAGCTTGCTGGCGAGGCCTAATGAAAAACTGTTTTTT	CASSLLARPNEKLFF	TRBJ1-4	NA	once	TRBV5-1
TGTGCCAGCAGCGAAGGGACTAGCGGGGCGAGATGGGATAGCACAGATACGCAGTATTTT	CASSEGTSGARWDSTDTQYF	TRBJ2-3	TRBD2	NA	TRBV7-6